One and the same sample provided the 27 T cell receptor beta chains below, sequenced in a study of T cell responses to AZD1222 COVID-19 vaccine. Repertoires were generated with immunoSEQ multiplex PCR, while TCRdb's copy carries only in-frame clones and drops some. The profile shows some 79,000 clones, 60% to 85% of them singletons. Sample: peripheral blood, taken 28 days after the second AZD1222 dose. These receptor sequences come from an adult who received the AZD1222 COVID-19 vaccine.

V gene TRBV30 combines with J gene TRBJ2-7; a possible D gene is TRBD1 (5 bases). The CDR3 runs to 12 residues. Germline V lookup: CDR1 GTSNPN, CDR2 SVGIG (reference sequence). Trimming cost V 2 bases and J 2 bases, with 7 bases left between them. CDR3 nucleotides: TGTGCCTGGAGTAGACAGACCTACGAGCAGTACTTC. It translates to CAWSRQTYEQYF.

The chain is built from TRBV9 and TRBJ2-3; D might be TRBD1 (5 bases). Germline CDR1 and CDR2: SGDLS and YYNGEE. Trimming left V 0 bases short and J 0 bases short, with 11 bases between. The CDR3 consists of 16 residues. The CDR3, as DNA: TGTGCCAGCAGCGTAGGACAGCCTACTAGCACAGATACGCAGTATTTT. It yields the protein CASSVGQPTSTDTQYF.

This chain joins TRBV11-2 and TRBJ1-5; TRBD1 agrees at 7 bases. V trimming: 5 bases; J trimming: 0 bases; junction bases outside the gene matches: 4. Germline V lookup: CDR1 SGHAT, CDR2 FQNNGV. The CDR3 covers 15 residues. CDR3 residues: CASSLGTVSNQPQHF. CDR3 sequence (DNA): TGTGCCAGCAGCCTGGGGACAGTTAGCAATCAGCCCCAGCATTTT.

The chain carries TRBV7-9 and TRBJ1-3; D is ambiguous. The CDR3 is 15 amino acids. Trimming took off 5 bases at V and 0 bases at J, with 11 bases between the two ends. Per the germline V gene, CDR1 is SEHNR and CDR2 is FQNEAQ (reference sequence). This CDR3 is CASSPGSYSGNTIYF. The CDR3 DNA reads TGTGCCAGCAGCCCGGGTTCTTACTCTGGAAACACCATATATTTT. Full variable domain (remainder filled in from reference TRBV7-9 and TRBJ1-3): DTGVSQNPRHKITKRGQNVTFRCDPISEHNRLYWYRQTLGQGPEFLTYFQNEAQLEKSRLLSDRFSAERPKGSFSTLEIQRTEQGDSAMYLCASSPGSYSGNTIYFGEGSWLTVV.

The chain combines TRBV2 with TRBJ1-4; D uncertain. Germline V gives CDR1 SNHLY, CDR2 FYNNEI. Trimming removed 2 bases from V and 6 bases from J, with 13 bases in between. This CDR3 contains 15 residues. CDR3 sequence (DNA): TGTGCCAGCAGTGAACGAGGGCGGGCAGATGAAAAACTGTTTTTT. It yields the protein CASSERGRADEKLFF.

The chain recombines TRBV20-1 with TRBJ1-4; TRBD1 matches 7 bases. The CDR3 is 12 amino acids. J was trimmed by 8 bases and V by 3 bases; bases with no gene match: 3. Germline loops: CDR1 DFQATT, CDR2 SNEGSKA (reference sequence). The CDR3 spells CSASYRGEKLFF. CDR3 bases: TGCAGTGCTAGTTACAGGGGCGAAAAACTGTTTTTT.

This sequence joins TRBV7-8 and TRBJ2-1; TRBD1 aligns across 8 bases. This CDR3 is 19 amino acids long. V trimming: 4 bases; J trimming: 0 bases; junction bases outside the gene matches: 14. Looked up from germline, CDR1 is SGHVS and CDR2 is FQNEAQ. The chain's CDR3 is CASSSSFFNRGSSYNEQFF. In nucleotides, the CDR3 is TGTGCCAGCAGCTCCAGCTTCTTTAACAGGGGGAGCTCCTACAATGAGCAGTTCTTC.

The chain joins TRBV28 to TRBJ1-2; TRBD1 agrees at 7 bases. Germline V CDR1 and CDR2: MDHEN, SYDVKM. The V segment lost 6 bases and the J segment 2 bases; nucleotides outside the gene matches: 9. The CDR3 has 15 residues. The CDR3 spells CASRGRGTVNYGYTF. The CDR3 coding sequence is TGTGCCAGCAGGGGTCGGGGGACAGTAAACTATGGCTACACCTTC.

The chain combines TRBV28 with TRBJ1-3; D is unclear. Trimming removed 5 bases from V and 2 bases from J, with 4 bases in between. The CDR3 runs 12 residues. Germline V gives CDR1 MDHEN, CDR2 SYDVKM. In nucleotides, the CDR3 is TGTGCCAGCAGTGTTGCTGGAAACACCATATATTTT. Amino acid sequence: CASSVAGNTIYF.

V and J are TRBV18 and TRBJ2-7; 9 bases are a match to TRBD1. The trim removed 5 bases at V and 3 bases at J, leaving 5 bases unmatched. From germline, CDR1 is KGHSH and CDR2 LQKENI. The CDR3 sequence is 14 residues long. The CDR3 DNA follows: TGTGCCAGCTCAGAAAAGACAGGGGGCTACGAGCAGTACTTC. Encoded protein: CASSEKTGGYEQYF.

The chain joins TRBV5-6 to TRBJ2-7; 7 bases map to TRBD1. Germline V gene sequence: CDR1 SGHDT, CDR2 YYEEEE. The CDR3 has 14 residues. The trim removed 0 bases at V and 6 bases at J, leaving 6 bases unmatched. The CDR3 bases are TGTGCCAGCAGCTTGGGATTGACAGGGTTCGAGCAGTACTTC. Protein sequence: CASSLGLTGFEQYF.

This clone showed up just a few times. The chain is built from TRBV9 and TRBJ2-2; D unclear. Germline V gene sequence: CDR1 SGDLS, CDR2 YYNGEE. The ends were cut back, 0 bases at V and 0 bases at J, with 3 bases in the middle. The CDR3 spans 14 residues. DNA of the CDR3: TGTGCCAGCAGCGTAGAACCGAACACCGGGGAGCTGTTTTTT. Its translation is CASSVEPNTGELFF.

The chain combines TRBV6-6 with TRBJ2-6, with D tentatively TRBD1 (5 bases). With 8 bases removed from V and 0 bases from J, the gap between germline ends came to 14 bases. CDR1 is MNHNY, CDR2 SVGAGI, per germline (reference sequence). This CDR3 is built from 16 residues. DNA of the CDR3: TGTGCCAGCGGGGTCAGGGAAGTCTCTGGGGCCAACGTCCTGACTTTC. Amino acid sequence: CASGVREVSGANVLTF.

The chain joins TRBV9 to TRBJ2-5; 7 bases fit TRBD2. Germline V gene lookup returns CDR1 SGDLS and CDR2 YYNGEE. The CDR3 runs 14 residues. J lost 4 bases, V lost 1 base, and 4 bases had no gene match. Here the CDR3 reads CASSVTGGTETQYF. In DNA form, the CDR3 reads TGTGCCAGCAGCGTAACGGGAGGAACAGAGACCCAGTACTTC.

This chain connects TRBV6-5 to TRBJ1-4, with D possibly TRBD1 on 6 matching bases. Trimming took 10 bases from V and 3 from J, leaving 18 bases between them. The CDR3 spans 15 residues. CDR1 is MNHEY and CDR2 is SVGAGI in the germline V gene. This CDR3 reads CAIHDRTNPNEKLFF. The CDR3 DNA is TGTGCCATCCACGACAGGACAAACCCTAATGAAAAACTGTTTTTT.

In DNA, the CDR3 is TGTGCCAGCAGTTTTGGGAAGCGGGGGTCTAATGAGCAGTTCTTC. Translation gives CASSFGKRGSNEQFF. The V gene is TRBV28, the J gene TRBJ2-1; the match to TRBD2 covers 8 bases. The junction had 8 bases not matched to a gene; V was cut back by 3 bases and J by 7 bases. The length of the CDR3 is 15 residues. In germline, CDR1 is MDHEN, CDR2 SYDVKM.

This clone was seen just once. This chain joins TRBV5-1 and TRBJ2-1; tentative D call: TRBD2 (6 bases). Germline CDR1 reads SGHRS; CDR2 reads YFSETQ. The CDR3 totals 15 residues. V was trimmed by 0 bases and J by 4 bases, leaving 11 bases between them. Here the CDR3 DNA reads TGCGCCAGCAGCTTGGACGGGGGTTCGTACAATGAGCAGTTCTTC. This encodes CASSLDGGSYNEQFF. Filled out from reference TRBV5-1 and TRBJ2-1, the complete variable domain reads KAGVTQTPRYLIKTRGQQVTLSCSPISGHRSVSWYQQTPGQGLQFLFEYFSETQRNKGNFPGRFSGRQFSNSRSEMNVSTLELGDSALYLCASSLDGGSYNEQFFGPGTRLTVL.

In this sample, this clone turned up once. The chain uses TRBV28 and TRBJ2-5; the D gene is possibly TRBD2 (5 bases). Trimming took 0 bases from V and 4 from J, leaving 6 bases between them. Per the germline V gene, CDR1 is MDHEN and CDR2 is SYDVKM. This CDR3 spans 13 amino acids. The CDR3 is CASSLWGRETQYF. In DNA, the CDR3 is TGTGCCAGCAGTTTATGGGGGAGAGAGACCCAGTACTTC.

This chain links TRBV4-1 with TRBJ2-5; D is possibly TRBD2 (6 bases). The CDR3 spans 17 residues. Per germline, CDR1 MGHRA and CDR2 YSYEKL. The V end lost 0 bases, the J end lost 9 bases, and 23 bases lay between the germline ends. The CDR3 DNA sequence: TGCGCCAGCAGCCAAGACACGGGAATCTTGGGGGAGGAGGCCCAGTACTTC. Its protein product is CASSQDTGILGEEAQYF.

The rearrangement links TRBV6-5 to TRBJ1-3, with TRBD1 matching 11 bases. In germline, CDR1 is MNHEY, CDR2 SVGAGI. This CDR3 spans 15 amino acids. With V trimmed by 6 bases and J by 3 bases, 4 bases remained unmatched. The CDR3 spells CASRTGTGGGNTIYF. CDR3 nucleotide sequence: TGTGCCAGCAGAACCGGGACAGGGGGTGGAAACACCATATATTTT.

V gene TRBV30 combines with J gene TRBJ1-5, with D perhaps TRBD1 (6 bases). CDR3 length: 12 amino acids. Germline assignment: CDR1 GTSNPN and CDR2 SVGIG (reference sequence). Trimming took 1 base from V and 7 from J, leaving 8 bases between them. The CDR3 protein is CAWSDRGQPQHF. As DNA, the CDR3 is TGTGCCTGGAGTGATAGGGGGCAGCCCCAGCATTTT.

The V call is TRBV12-3 or TRBV12-4, the J call TRBJ1-1; D unclear. V gave up 6 bases and J gave up 6 bases, with 8 bases separating them. This CDR3 has 11 residues. CDR3 in DNA: TGTGCCAGCAGGAGTGTTTCTGAAGCTTTCTTT. It specifies CASRSVSEAFF.

This clone was counted only a few times. The chain couples TRBV3-1 (or the pseudogene TRBV3-2) to TRBJ1-2; 9 nucleotides line up with TRBD1. The germline gives CDR1 LGHDT, CDR2 YNNKEL (reference sequence). Germline trimming cut 1 base from V and 4 bases from J; bases unmatched to any gene: 4. CDR3 length: 15 amino acids. The CDR3 sequence: CASSQGDRDGYGYTF. The DNA for the CDR3 is TGTGCCAGCAGCCAAGGGGACAGGGACGGCTATGGCTACACCTTC.

This chain connects TRBV10-3 to TRBJ1-5; D gene uncertain. The V gene's germline CDR1 is ENHRY and CDR2 SYGVKD. The CDR3 is made up of 14 amino acids. V lost 2 bases and J 5 bases, leaving 10 bases between the germline ends. Here the CDR3 reads CAISEEAHHQPQHF. CDR3 sequence (DNA): TGTGCCATCAGTGAGGAGGCACACCATCAGCCCCAGCATTTT.

The chain employs TRBV5-1 and TRBJ2-5, with 9 bases matching TRBD2. The germline gives CDR1 SGHRS, CDR2 YFSETQ. Trimming cost V 2 bases and J 5 bases; bases outside gene matches: 10. The CDR3 consists of 16 residues. The CDR3 sequence: CASSLPLAGSGETQYF. CDR3 in DNA: TGCGCCAGCAGCTTACCCCTAGCGGGAAGTGGGGAGACCCAGTACTTC.

The gene calls are TRBV7-9 and TRBJ1-1; no reliable D call. Trimming removed 6 bases from V and 2 bases from J, with 7 bases in between. There are 12 residues in the CDR3. The germline V gene has CDR1 SEHNR and CDR2 FQNEAQ (reference sequence). CDR3 nucleotides: TGTGCCAGCAGGCCGACCAACACTGAAGCTTTCTTT. Its protein is CASRPTNTEAFF.

J is TRBJ2-1 and V is TRBV13; TRBD1 matches 11 bases. The germline gives CDR1 PRHDT, CDR2 FYEKMQ (reference sequence). The CDR3 loop spans 16 amino acids. After removal of 4 bases from V and 4 bases from J, the junction contained 6 bases not matched to a gene. CDR3 region: CASSWGTGGKYNEQFF. The CDR3 nucleotides read TGTGCCAGCAGCTGGGGGACAGGGGGAAAGTACAATGAGCAGTTCTTC.